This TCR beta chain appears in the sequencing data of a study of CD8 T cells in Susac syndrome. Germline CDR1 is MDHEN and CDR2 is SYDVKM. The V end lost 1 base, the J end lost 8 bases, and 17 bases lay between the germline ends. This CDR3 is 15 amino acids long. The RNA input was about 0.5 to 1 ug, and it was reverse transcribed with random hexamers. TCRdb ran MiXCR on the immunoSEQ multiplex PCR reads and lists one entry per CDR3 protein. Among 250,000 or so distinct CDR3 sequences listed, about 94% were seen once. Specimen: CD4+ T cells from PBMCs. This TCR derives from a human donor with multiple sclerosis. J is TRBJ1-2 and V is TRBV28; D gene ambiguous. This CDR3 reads CASSLSPERRRGYTF. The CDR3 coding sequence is TGTGCCAGCAGTTTATCCCCCGAAAGGCGGCGGGGCTACACCTTC.